The rows below give T cell receptor beta chains drawn from one sample of a study of T cell responses to AZD1222 COVID-19 vaccine. Data came from immunoSEQ multiplex PCR; TCRdb stores just in-frame clones and leaves some out. The sample records 110,000 to 150,000 clones, approximately 91% being singletons. Sequencing used peripheral blood, obtained 28 days after the second AZD1222 dose. The origin of the receptors is an adult who received the AZD1222 COVID-19 vaccine. CDR3s leave out the opening cysteine and the closing phenylalanine or tryptophan. Fields, in order: J gene, V gene, CDR3 protein.

>TRBJ1-6|TRBV25-1
ASSDRGRDSPLH
>TRBJ2-1|TRBV3-1/TRBV3-2
ASSLLAGGHNEQF
>TRBJ1-6|TRBV6-5
ASRGRFISPLH
>TRBJ2-5|TRBV20-1
SASRRWGQETQY
>TRBJ2-7|TRBV19
ASSPGGWSYEQY
>TRBJ1-4|TRBV3-1/TRBV3-2
ASSQRGATNEKLF
>TRBJ1-6|TRBV3-1/TRBV3-2
ASSRGQNNSPLH
>TRBJ1-1|TRBV11-2
ASSAGQGANTEAF
>TRBJ1-3|TRBV18
ASSPTQGLSGNTIY
>TRBJ1-2|TRBV9
ASRGGGPGGYT
>TRBJ1-5|TRBV4-1
ASSQEGNTGQPQH
>TRBJ1-3|TRBV19
ASSKLNRGRSGNTIY
>TRBJ2-3|TRBV5-6
ASSREGTSGRTDTQY
>TRBJ1-1|TRBV19
ASSHRTYNTEAF
>TRBJ2-1|TRBV7-3
ASSRGTSLDNEQF
>TRBJ1-2|TRBV6-5
ASSRGILYGYT
>TRBJ1-1|TRBV7-6
ASRQGPNTEAF
>TRBJ2-3|TRBV9
ASSVRGAPSTDTQY
>TRBJ1-2|TRBV7-2
ASSSSPHRFWGYT
>TRBJ1-5|TRBV6-1
ASSERGELYSNQPQH
>TRBJ2-2|TRBV18
ASSPLGESGELF
>TRBJ2-1|TRBV5-8
ASSLLTGPYNEQF
>TRBJ1-4|TRBV5-8
ASSFHRGRGNEKLF
>TRBJ1-2|TRBV2
ASRDRGENYGYT
>TRBJ1-1|TRBV3-1/TRBV3-2
ASSQEILREAF
>TRBJ2-1|TRBV24-1
ATSDPLQGNEQF
>TRBJ1-1|TRBV5-1
ASSLVMGPYTEAF
>TRBJ1-2|TRBV5-6
ASSSTGGYGYT
>TRBJ2-3|TRBV5-4
ASSLRLAGVAADAQY
>TRBJ2-5|TRBV5-1
ASSARGQGVETQY
>TRBJ1-4|TRBV6-2/TRBV6-3
ASSPPVEKLF
>TRBJ2-4|TRBV9
ASSAGTGNIQY
>TRBJ1-1|TRBV5-4
ASSQMNTEAF
>TRBJ1-2|TRBV21-1
ASSLGTSDKSGYT
>TRBJ2-7|TRBV15
ATSRDLTGPYEQY
>TRBJ2-1|TRBV3-1/TRBV3-2
ASSQVGGLKTAWF
>TRBJ2-5|TRBV5-1
ASSSGQGNQETQY
>TRBJ1-1|TRBV5-4
ASSLGRRDANTEAF
>TRBJ1-1|TRBV19
ASSISQGEAF
>TRBJ2-7|TRBV5-1
ASSLTSFYEQY
>TRBJ1-1|TRBV12-5
ASGLGWQGGTEAF
>TRBJ1-5|TRBV7-3
ASSLNSNQPQH
>TRBJ1-1|TRBV7-8
ASSPYVDRDLAF
>TRBJ2-7|TRBV2
ASNQDRSAYEQY
>TRBJ1-1|TRBV5-1
ASSPARGTEAF
>TRBJ1-5|TRBV24-1
ATSDFSSNQPQH
>TRBJ1-2|TRBV7-3
ASTTPGGILYGYT
>TRBJ2-1|TRBV10-2
ASRDPYNEQF
>TRBJ1-2|TRBV19
ASTTSGGYT
>TRBJ2-7|TRBV6-1
ASSERPYEQY